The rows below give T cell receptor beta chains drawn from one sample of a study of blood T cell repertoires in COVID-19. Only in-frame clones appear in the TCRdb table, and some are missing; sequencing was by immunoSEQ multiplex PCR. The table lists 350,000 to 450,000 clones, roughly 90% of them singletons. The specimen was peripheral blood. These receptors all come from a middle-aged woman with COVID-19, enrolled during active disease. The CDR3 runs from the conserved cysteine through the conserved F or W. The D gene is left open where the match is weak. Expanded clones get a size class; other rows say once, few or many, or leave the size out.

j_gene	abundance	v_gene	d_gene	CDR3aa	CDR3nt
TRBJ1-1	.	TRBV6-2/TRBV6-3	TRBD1	CASSYSPWTGRGGTEAFF	TGTGCCAGCAGTTACTCCCCCTGGACAGGGCGAGGGGGCACTGAAGCTTTCTTT
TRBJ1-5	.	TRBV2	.	CASSERSGLNQPQHF	TGTGCCAGCAGTGAGCGGTCAGGGTTAAATCAGCCCCAGCATTTT
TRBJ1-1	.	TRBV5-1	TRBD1	CASSWDSNTEAFF	TGCGCCAGCAGCTGGGACAGTAACACTGAAGCTTTCTTT
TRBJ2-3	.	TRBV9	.	CASSSQTGDIDTQYF	TGTGCCAGCAGCTCCCAGACAGGAGATATAGATACGCAGTATTTT
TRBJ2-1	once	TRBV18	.	CASSLLDNEQFF	TGTGCCAGCTCACTCCTAGACAATGAGCAGTTCTTC
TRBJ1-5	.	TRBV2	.	CASSDRIPEQPQHF	TGTGCCAGCAGTGACAGGATCCCTGAGCAGCCCCAGCATTTT
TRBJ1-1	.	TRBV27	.	CATTDSMNTEAFF	TGTGCCACCACGGACAGCATGAACACTGAAGCTTTCTTT
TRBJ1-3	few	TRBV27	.	CASSFSGDSGNTIYF	TGTGCCAGCAGTTTCTCGGGGGACTCTGGAAACACCATATATTTT
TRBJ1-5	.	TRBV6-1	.	CASSERGVGRGSTNQPQHF	TGTGCCAGCAGTGAAAGAGGAGTCGGTCGTGGTTCTACTAATCAGCCCCAGCATTTT
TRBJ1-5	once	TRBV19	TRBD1	CASSINTGSAGGPQHF	TGTGCCAGTAGTATCAACACAGGGTCGGCAGGGGGGCCCCAGCATTTT
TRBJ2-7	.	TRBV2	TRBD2	CASRALAGVFEQYF	TGTGCCAGCCGAGCACTAGCGGGAGTATTCGAGCAGTACTTC
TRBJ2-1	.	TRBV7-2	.	CASSPASPLGFF	TGTGCCAGCAGCCCCGCTAGCCCATTGGGATTCTTC
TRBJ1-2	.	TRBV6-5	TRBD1	CASSRDRGTYGYTF	TGTGCCAGCAGTCGGGACAGGGGCACGTATGGCTACACCTTC